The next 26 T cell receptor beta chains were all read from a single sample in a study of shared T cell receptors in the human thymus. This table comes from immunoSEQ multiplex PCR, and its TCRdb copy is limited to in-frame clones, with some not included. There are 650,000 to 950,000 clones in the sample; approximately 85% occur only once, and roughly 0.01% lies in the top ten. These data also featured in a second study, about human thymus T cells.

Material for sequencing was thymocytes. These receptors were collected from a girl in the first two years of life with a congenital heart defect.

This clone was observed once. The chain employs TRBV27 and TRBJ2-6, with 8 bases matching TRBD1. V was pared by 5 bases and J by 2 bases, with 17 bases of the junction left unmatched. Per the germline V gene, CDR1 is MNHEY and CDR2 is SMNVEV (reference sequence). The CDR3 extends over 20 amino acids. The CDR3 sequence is CASSQNPQGARGAGANVLTF. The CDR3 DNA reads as TGTGCCAGCAGTCAAAATCCCCAGGGGGCGCGAGGGGCTGGGGCCAACGTCCTGACTTTC.

The DNA of the CDR3 is TGTGCCATCGGCATAGCACAGGAATACTATGGCTACACCTTC. The encoded protein is CAIGIAQEYYGYTF. The chain links TRBV10-3 to TRBJ1-2; TRBD1 is a possible D gene (5 bases). Per the germline V gene, CDR1 is ENHRY and CDR2 is SYGVKD. This CDR3 is 14 amino acids long. The V end lost 8 bases, the J end lost 3 bases, and 16 bases lay between the germline ends.

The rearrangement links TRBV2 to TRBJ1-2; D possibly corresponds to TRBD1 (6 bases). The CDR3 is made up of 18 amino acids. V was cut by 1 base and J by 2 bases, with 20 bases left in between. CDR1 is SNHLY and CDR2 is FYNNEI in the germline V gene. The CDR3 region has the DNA TGTGCCAGCAGTGAAGAGGGTTGGGGGGGCTCGACCAACTATGGCTACACCTTC. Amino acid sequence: CASSEEGWGGSTNYGYTF.

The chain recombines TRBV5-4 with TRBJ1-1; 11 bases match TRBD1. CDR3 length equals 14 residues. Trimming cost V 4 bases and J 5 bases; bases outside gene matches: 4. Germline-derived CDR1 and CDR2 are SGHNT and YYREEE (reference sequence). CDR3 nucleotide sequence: TGTGCCAGCAGCGAAGGGACAGGGGGAACTGAAGCTTTCTTT. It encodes CASSEGTGGTEAFF.

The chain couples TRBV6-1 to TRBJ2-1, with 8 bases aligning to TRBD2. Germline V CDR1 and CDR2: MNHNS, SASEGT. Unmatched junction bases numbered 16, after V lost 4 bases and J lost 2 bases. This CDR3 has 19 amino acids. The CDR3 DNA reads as TGTGCCAGCAGTGCCCGACCCGGAGGCGGGGGGCTGCCCTACAATGAGCAGTTCTTC. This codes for CASSARPGGGGLPYNEQFF.

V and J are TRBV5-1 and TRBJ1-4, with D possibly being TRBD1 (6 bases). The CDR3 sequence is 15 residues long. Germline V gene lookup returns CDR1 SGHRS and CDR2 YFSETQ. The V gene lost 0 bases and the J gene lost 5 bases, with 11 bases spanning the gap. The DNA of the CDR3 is TGCGCCAGCAGCTTGGGCAGGGGCGGGAATGAAAAACTGTTTTTT. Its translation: CASSLGRGGNEKLFF.

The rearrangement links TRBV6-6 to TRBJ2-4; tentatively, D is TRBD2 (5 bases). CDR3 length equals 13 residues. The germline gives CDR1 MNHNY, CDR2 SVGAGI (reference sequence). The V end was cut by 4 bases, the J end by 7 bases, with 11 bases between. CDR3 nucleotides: TGTGCCAGCAGTTCGGCTAGCTGGAACATTCAGTACTTC. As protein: CASSSASWNIQYF.

The CDR3 spells CASSSLGSGEQYF. As DNA, the CDR3 is TGTGCCAGCAGTTCCCTGGGGAGCGGGGAGCAGTACTTC. J is TRBJ2-7 and V is TRBV27; D possibly corresponds to TRBD2 (6 bases). Trimming removed 4 bases from V and 7 bases from J, with 14 bases in between. The CDR3 sequence is 13 residues long. CDR1 and CDR2 from the germline V gene are MNHEY and SMNVEV (reference sequence).

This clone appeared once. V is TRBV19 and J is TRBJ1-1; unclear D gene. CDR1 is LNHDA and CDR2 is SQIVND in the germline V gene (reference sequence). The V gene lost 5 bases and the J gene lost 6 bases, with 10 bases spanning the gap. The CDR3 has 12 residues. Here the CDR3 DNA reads TGTGCCAGTAGTGGGCTTAGGTCTGAAGCTTTCTTT. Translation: CASSGLRSEAFF.

This CDR3 is CASALPATSGGDTQYF. For the CDR3, the DNA is TGTGCTAGTGCTCTACCTGCGACTAGCGGGGGAGATACGCAGTATTTT. The chain joins TRBV12-5 to TRBJ2-3, with TRBD2 identical over 12 bases. The V segment lost 7 bases and the J segment 5 bases; nucleotides outside the gene matches: 10. Germline V gene sequence: CDR1 LGHNT, CDR2 FRNRAP. The CDR3 sequence is 16 residues long. The variable domain in full, completed from reference TRBV12-5 and TRBJ2-3, reads DARVTQTPRHKVTEMGQEVTMRCQPILGHNTVFWYRQTMMQGLELLAYFRNRAPLDDSGMPKDRFSAEMPDATLATLKIQPSEPRDSAVYFCASALPATSGGDTQYFGPGTRLTVL.

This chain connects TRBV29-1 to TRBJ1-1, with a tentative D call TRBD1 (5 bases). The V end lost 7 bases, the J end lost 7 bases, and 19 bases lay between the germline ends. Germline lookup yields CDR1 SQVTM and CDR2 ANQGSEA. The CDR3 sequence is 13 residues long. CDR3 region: CSGLDSVGGEAFF. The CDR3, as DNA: TGCAGCGGTCTCGATTCGGTCGGGGGTGAAGCTTTCTTT.

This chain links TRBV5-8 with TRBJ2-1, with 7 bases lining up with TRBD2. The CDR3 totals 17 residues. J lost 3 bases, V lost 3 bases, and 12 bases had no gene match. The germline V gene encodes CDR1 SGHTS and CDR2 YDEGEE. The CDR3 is CASSYASPGGSYNEQFF. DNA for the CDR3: TGTGCCAGCAGCTACGCCAGTCCCGGGGGGAGCTACAATGAGCAGTTCTTC.

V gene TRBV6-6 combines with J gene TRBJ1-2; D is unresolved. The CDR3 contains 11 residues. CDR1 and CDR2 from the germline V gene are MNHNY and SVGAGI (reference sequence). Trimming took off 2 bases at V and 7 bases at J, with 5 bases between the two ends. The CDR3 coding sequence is TGTGCCAGCAGTTACCTCTTTGGCTACACCTTC. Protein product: CASSYLFGYTF.

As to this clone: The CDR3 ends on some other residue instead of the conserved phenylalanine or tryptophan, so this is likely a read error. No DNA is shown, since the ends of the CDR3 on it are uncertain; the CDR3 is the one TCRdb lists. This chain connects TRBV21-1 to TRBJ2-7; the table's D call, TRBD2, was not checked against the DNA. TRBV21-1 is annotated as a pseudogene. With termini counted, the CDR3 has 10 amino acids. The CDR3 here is CASSKAGGAH.

The CDR3 bases are TGTGCCAGCAGCTCGGGACCGGGGGAGGAGACCCAGTACTTC. This sequence encodes CASSSGPGEETQYF. V gene TRBV7-9 combines with J gene TRBJ2-5; D may be TRBD2 (6 bases). Germline V gene data show CDR1 as SEHNR and CDR2 as FQNEAQ (reference sequence). V was trimmed by 4 bases and J by 5 bases, leaving 14 bases between them. The CDR3 length is 14 residues. The full variable domain, rest sourced from reference TRBV7-9 and TRBJ2-5, is DTGVSQNPRHKITKRGQNVTFRCDPISEHNRLYWYRQTLGQGPEFLTYFQNEAQLEKSRLLSDRFSAERPKGSFSTLEIQRTEQGDSAMYLCASSSGPGEETQYFGPGTRLLVL.

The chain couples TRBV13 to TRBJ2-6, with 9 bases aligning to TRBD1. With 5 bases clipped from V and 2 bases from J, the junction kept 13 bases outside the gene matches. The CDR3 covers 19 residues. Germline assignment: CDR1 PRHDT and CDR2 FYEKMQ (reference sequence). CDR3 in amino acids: CASSIRPGQGVAGANVLTF. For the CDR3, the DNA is TGTGCCAGCAGCATTCGACCGGGACAGGGTGTTGCTGGGGCCAACGTCCTGACTTTC.

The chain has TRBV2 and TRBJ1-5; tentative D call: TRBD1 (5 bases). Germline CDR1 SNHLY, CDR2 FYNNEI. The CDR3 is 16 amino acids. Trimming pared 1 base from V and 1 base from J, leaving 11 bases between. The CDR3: CASSEGLRQSNQPQHF. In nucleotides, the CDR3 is TGTGCCAGCAGTGAAGGGTTGAGACAGAGCAATCAGCCCCAGCATTTT.

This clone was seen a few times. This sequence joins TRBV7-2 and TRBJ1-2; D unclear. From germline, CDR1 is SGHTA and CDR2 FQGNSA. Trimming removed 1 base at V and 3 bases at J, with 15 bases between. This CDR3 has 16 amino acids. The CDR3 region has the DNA TGTGCCAGCAGCTTAGGGGGAGGGAAGTCGGACTATGGCTACACCTTC. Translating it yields CASSLGGGKSDYGYTF.

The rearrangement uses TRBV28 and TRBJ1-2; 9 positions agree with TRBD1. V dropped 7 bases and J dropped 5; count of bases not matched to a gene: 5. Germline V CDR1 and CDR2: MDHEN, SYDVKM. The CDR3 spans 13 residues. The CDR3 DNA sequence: TGTGCCAGCAAAACAGGGGGCCTTTATGGCTACACCTTC. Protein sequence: CASKTGGLYGYTF.

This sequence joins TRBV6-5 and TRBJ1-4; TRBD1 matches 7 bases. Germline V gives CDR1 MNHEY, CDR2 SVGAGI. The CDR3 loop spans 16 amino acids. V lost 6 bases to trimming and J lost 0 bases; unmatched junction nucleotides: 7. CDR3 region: CASRYRQGTTNEKLFF. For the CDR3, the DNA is TGTGCCAGCAGGTACCGACAGGGTACAACTAATGAAAAACTGTTTTTT.

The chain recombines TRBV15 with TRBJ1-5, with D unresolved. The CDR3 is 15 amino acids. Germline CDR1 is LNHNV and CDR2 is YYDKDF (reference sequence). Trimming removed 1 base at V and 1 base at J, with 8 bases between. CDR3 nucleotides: TGTGCCACCAGCAGAGGGAGATACAGCAATCAGCCCCAGCATTTT. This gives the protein CATSRGRYSNQPQHF.

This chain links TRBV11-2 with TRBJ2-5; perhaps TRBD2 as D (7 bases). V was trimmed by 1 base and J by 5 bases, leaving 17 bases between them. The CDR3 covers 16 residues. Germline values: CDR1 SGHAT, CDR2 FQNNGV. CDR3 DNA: TGTGCCAGCAGCTTAGGGGTAGGGGGGGATAGCGAGACCCAGTACTTC. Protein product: CASSLGVGGDSETQYF.

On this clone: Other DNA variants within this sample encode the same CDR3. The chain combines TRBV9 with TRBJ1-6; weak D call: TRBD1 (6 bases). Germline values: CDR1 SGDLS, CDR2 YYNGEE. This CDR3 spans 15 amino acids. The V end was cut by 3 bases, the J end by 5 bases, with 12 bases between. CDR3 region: CASSEQGGNNSPLHF. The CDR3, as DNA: TGTGCCAGCAGCGAACAGGGAGGGAATAATTCACCCCTCCACTTT.

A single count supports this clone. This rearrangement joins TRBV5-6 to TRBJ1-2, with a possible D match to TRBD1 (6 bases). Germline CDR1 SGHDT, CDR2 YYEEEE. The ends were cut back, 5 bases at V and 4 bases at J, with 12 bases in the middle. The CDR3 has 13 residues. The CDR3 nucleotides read TGTGCCAGCAGTTACGGACAGACCTATGGCTACACCTTC. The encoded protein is CASSYGQTYGYTF.

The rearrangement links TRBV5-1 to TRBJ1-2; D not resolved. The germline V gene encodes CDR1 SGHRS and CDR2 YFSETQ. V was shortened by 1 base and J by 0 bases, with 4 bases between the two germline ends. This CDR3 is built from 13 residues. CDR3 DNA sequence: TGCGCCAGCAGCTTGACAGCTAACTATGGCTACACCTTC. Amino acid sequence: CASSLTANYGYTF. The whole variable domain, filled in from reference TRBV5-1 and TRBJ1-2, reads KAGVTQTPRYLIKTRGQQVTLSCSPISGHRSVSWYQQTPGQGLQFLFEYFSETQRNKGNFPGRFSGRQFSNSRSEMNVSTLELGDSALYLCASSLTANYGYTFGSGTRLTVV.

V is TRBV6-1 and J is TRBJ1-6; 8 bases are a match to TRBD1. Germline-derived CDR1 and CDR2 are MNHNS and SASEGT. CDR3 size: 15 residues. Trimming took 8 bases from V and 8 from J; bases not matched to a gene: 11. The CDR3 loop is CASVFKDRVYSPLHF. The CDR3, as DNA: TGTGCCAGCGTCTTCAAGGACAGGGTTTATTCACCCCTCCACTTT.